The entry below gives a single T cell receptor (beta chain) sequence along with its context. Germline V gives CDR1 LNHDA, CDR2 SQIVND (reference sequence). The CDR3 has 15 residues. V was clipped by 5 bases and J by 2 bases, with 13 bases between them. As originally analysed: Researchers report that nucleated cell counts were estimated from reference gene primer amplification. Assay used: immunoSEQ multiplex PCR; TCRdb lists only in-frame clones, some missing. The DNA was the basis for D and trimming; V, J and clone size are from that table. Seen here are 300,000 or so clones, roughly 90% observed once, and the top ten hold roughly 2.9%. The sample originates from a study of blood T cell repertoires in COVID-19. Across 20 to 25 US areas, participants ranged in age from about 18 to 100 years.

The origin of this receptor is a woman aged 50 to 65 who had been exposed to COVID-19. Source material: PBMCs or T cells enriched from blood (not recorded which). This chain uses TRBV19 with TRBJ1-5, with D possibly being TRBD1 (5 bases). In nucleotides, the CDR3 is TGTGCCAGTAGTGAAGGGGCGTACGGCAATCAGCCCCAGCATTTT. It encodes CASSEGAYGNQPQHF.